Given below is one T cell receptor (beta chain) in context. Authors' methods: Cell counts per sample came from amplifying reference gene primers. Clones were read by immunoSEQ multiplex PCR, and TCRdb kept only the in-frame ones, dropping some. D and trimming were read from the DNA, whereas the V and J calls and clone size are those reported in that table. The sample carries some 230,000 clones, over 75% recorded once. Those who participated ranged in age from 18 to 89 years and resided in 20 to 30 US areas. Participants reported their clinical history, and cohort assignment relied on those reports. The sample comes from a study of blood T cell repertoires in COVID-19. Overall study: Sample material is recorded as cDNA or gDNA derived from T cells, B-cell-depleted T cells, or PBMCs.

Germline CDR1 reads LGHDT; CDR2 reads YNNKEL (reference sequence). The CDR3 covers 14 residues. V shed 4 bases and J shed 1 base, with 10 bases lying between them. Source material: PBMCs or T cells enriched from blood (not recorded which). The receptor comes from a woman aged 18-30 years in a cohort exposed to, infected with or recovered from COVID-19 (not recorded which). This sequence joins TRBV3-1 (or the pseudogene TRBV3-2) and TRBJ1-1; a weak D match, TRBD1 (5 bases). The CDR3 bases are TGTGCCAGCAGCCTGGCGGGGGGGAACACTGAAGCTTTCTTT. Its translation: CASSLAGGNTEAFF.